The rows below give T cell receptor beta chains drawn from one sample of a study of blood T cell repertoires in COVID-19. Sequencing was performed with immunoSEQ multiplex PCR; in TCRdb, only in-frame clones are kept and a portion is missing. The table has more than 130,000 clones, almost 90% seen once. Sequencing was done on a sample of peripheral blood. Receptors were obtained from a man over 45 with active or convalescent COVID-19. Both conserved end residues are part of each CDR3. The D gene is left open where the match is weak. Size values are once, few and many counts, or a class for expanded clones, and some rows have none.

D gene	V gene	clone size	J gene	CDR3 protein	CDR3 DNA
TRBD1	TRBV5-8	-	TRBJ1-4	CASSVGLQGLGEKLFF	TGTGCCAGCAGCGTGGGTCTACAGGGGCTGGGCGAAAAACTGTTTTTT
-	TRBV19	-	TRBJ2-6	CASRGSGANVLTF	TGTGCCAGCCGGGGATCTGGGGCCAACGTCCTGACTTTC
-	TRBV11-2	-	TRBJ1-2	CASSPFDTLYGYTF	TGTGCCAGCAGCCCTTTTGACACTTTGTATGGCTACACCTTC
-	TRBV7-3	-	TRBJ2-1	CASSLMTSNEQFF	TGTGCCAGCAGCTTAATGACTAGTAATGAGCAGTTCTTC
TRBD2	TRBV28	-	TRBJ2-1	CASTLPTSGRPEQFF	TGTGCCAGCACCTTACCGACTAGCGGGAGGCCTGAGCAGTTCTTC
TRBD2	TRBV9	-	TRBJ2-2	CASSFTLAGVGGANTGELFF	TGCGCCAGCAGCTTCACTCTCGCGGGCGTGGGGGGGGCGAACACCGGGGAGCTGTTTTTT
-	TRBV28	few	TRBJ1-5	CASSTQVQGFNQPQHF	TGTGCCAGCAGTACCCAGGTACAGGGATTTAATCAGCCCCAGCATTTT
TRBD1	TRBV5-1	-	TRBJ1-4	CASSREPGQGGEKLFF	TGCGCCAGCAGCAGGGAGCCGGGACAGGGAGGTGAAAAACTGTTTTTT
-	TRBV5-5	-	TRBJ1-1	CASSLDPYYTEAFF	TGTGCCAGCAGCTTGGATCCCTACTACACTGAAGCTTTCTTT
TRBD2	TRBV19	-	TRBJ2-7	CASSIGSGSGSGDYEQYF	TGTGCCAGTAGTATAGGAAGCGGGAGCGGATCCGGAGACTACGAGCAGTACTTC
TRBD2	TRBV19	-	TRBJ2-4	CASSIRRLAGVMRDIQYF	TGTGCCAGTAGTATAAGGCGGCTAGCGGGAGTTATGCGAGACATTCAGTACTTC
-	TRBV4-2	-	TRBJ1-3	CASSQGFAGVSGNTIYF	TGTGCCAGCAGCCAAGGATTTGCAGGGGTCTCTGGAAACACCATATATTTT
-	TRBV19	-	TRBJ2-3	CASSPRRAGTDTQYF	TGTGCCAGTAGCCCTCGGAGGGCGGGCACAGATACGCAGTATTTT
-	TRBV19	-	TRBJ1-5	CASSLTGQFNQPQHF	TGTGCCAGTAGTCTAACCGGACAGTTCAATCAGCCCCAGCATTTT
-	TRBV5-1	once	TRBJ2-2	CASSLSVAGTNTGELFF	TGCGCCAGCAGCTTGTCGGTGGCAGGGACGAACACCGGGGAGCTGTTTTTT
-	TRBV30	-	TRBJ1-3	CAWTPPGKRGNTIYF	TGTGCCTGGACCCCCCCTGGGAAGCGGGGAAACACCATATATTTT
TRBD1	TRBV6-5	-	TRBJ1-4	CASRALRGTNEKLFF	TGTGCCAGCAGGGCACTCAGGGGGACTAATGAAAAACTGTTTTTT
-	TRBV27	-	TRBJ2-7	CASSLNRDHEQYF	TGTGCCAGCAGTTTGAACAGGGACCACGAGCAGTACTTC
TRBD1	TRBV19	-	TRBJ2-2	CASSMGTGWAGELFF	TGTGCCAGTAGTATGGGGACAGGGTGGGCCGGGGAGCTGTTTTTT
TRBD2	TRBV5-1	-	TRBJ2-7	CASSLSGRAYEQYF	TGCGCCAGCAGCCTTAGCGGGAGGGCCTACGAGCAGTACTTC
TRBD2	TRBV5-1	-	TRBJ2-1	CASSLTLRLAGPSNEQFF	TGCGCCAGCAGCTTGACCCTAAGACTAGCGGGACCTTCCAATGAGCAGTTCTTC
TRBD2	TRBV30	-	TRBJ2-1	CAWSDPKSGGFWVTTEQFF	TGTGCCTGGAGCGACCCAAAGAGCGGGGGGTTTTGGGTTACAACTGAGCAGTTCTTC
TRBD2	TRBV24-1	-	TRBJ2-1	CATSDPSGRVNNEQFF	TGTGCCACCAGTGATCCCAGCGGGAGGGTAAACAATGAGCAGTTCTTC
-	TRBV6-5	-	TRBJ2-7	CASSYSGLGSYEQYF	TGTGCCAGCAGTTACTCGGGCTTAGGAAGCTACGAGCAGTACTTC
-	TRBV7-9	-	TRBJ2-7	CASSWAKQGGISYEQYF	TGTGCCAGCAGCTGGGCCAAACAGGGTGGCATCTCCTACGAGCAGTACTTC
-	TRBV6-2/TRBV6-3	-	TRBJ1-5	CASSYFGLYQPQHF	TGTGCCAGCAGTTACTTTGGACTTTATCAGCCCCAGCATTTT
TRBD2	TRBV7-9	-	TRBJ2-4	CASSLIAGAKNIQYF	TGTGCCAGCAGCTTAATAGCGGGAGCCAAAAACATTCAGTACTTC
-	TRBV30	-	TRBJ2-6	CAWSKGAGANVLTF	TGTGCCTGGAGTAAGGGGGCTGGGGCCAACGTCCTGACTTTC
TRBD1	TRBV5-1	-	TRBJ2-3	CASRPPGTGTINTQYF	TGCGCCAGCAGACCTCCCGGGACAGGGACTATAAATACGCAGTATTTT
TRBD2	TRBV29-1	-	TRBJ2-7	CSVLVREVSYEQYF	TGCAGCGTATTGGTACGGGAGGTCTCCTACGAGCAGTACTTC
TRBD2	TRBV10-1	-	TRBJ2-7	CASSPGTSGIYEQYF	TGCGCCAGCAGCCCAGGGACTAGCGGGATCTACGAGCAGTACTTC
-	TRBV27	-	TRBJ2-7	CASSGDGHGEQYF	TGTGCCAGCAGCGGTGACGGCCACGGGGAGCAGTACTTC
TRBD1	TRBV27	-	TRBJ2-6	CASIDRVTFSGANVLTF	TGTGCCAGCATTGACAGGGTCACCTTTTCTGGGGCCAACGTCCTGACTTTC
TRBD2	TRBV28	-	TRBJ2-3	CASSRPGLAVTDTQYF	TGTGCCAGCAGTCGTCCGGGACTAGCTGTCACAGATACGCAGTATTTT
TRBD2	TRBV29-1	-	TRBJ2-7	CSVESGGYEQYF	TGCAGCGTTGAAAGCGGGGGCTACGAGCAGTACTTC
-	TRBV7-3	-	TRBJ2-5	CASSLNGGRETQYF	TGTGCCAGCAGCTTAAACGGAGGGAGAGAGACCCAGTACTTC
-	TRBV24-1	-	TRBJ1-2	CATSDGGGYYGYTF	TGTGCCACCAGTGACGGGGGAGGGTACTATGGCTACACCTTC
-	TRBV6-5	-	TRBJ1-1	CASRDYDRGGAEAFF	TGTGCCAGCAGGGATTATGACAGAGGAGGGGCTGAAGCTTTCTTT
TRBD2	TRBV5-5	-	TRBJ2-3	CASSLDLAGVTDTQYF	TGTGCCAGCAGCTTGGATCTAGCGGGAGTTACAGATACGCAGTATTTT
-	TRBV6-5	-	TRBJ1-1	CASSYAGTEAFF	TGTGCCAGCAGTTACGCGGGCACTGAAGCTTTCTTT
TRBD2	TRBV5-4	-	TRBJ2-7	CASSPGTSMEQYF	TGTGCCAGCAGCCCCGGGACTAGCATGGAGCAGTACTTC
TRBD1	TRBV15	-	TRBJ1-1	CATSRRDRGSLNTEAFF	TGTGCCACCAGCAGGAGGGACAGGGGGAGTTTGAACACTGAAGCTTTCTTT
TRBD2	TRBV9	-	TRBJ2-7	CASSASGLGSHEQYF	TGTGCCAGCAGCGCATCGGGACTAGGGAGCCACGAGCAGTACTTC
-	TRBV19	-	TRBJ1-5	CASSRTANQPQHF	TGTGCCAGTAGTCGGACAGCTAATCAGCCCCAGCATTTT
-	TRBV5-1	-	TRBJ2-1	CASSLDTPGYNEQFF	TGCGCCAGCAGCCTGGACACTCCGGGGTACAATGAGCAGTTCTTC
TRBD2	TRBV11-2	-	TRBJ2-3	CASSFWTSATQYF	TGTGCCAGCAGCTTTTGGACTAGCGCGACGCAGTATTTT
-	TRBV19	-	TRBJ2-7	CASGELGRNVGEQYF	TGTGCCAGTGGCGAATTGGGCCGTAACGTGGGCGAGCAGTACTTC
TRBD1	TRBV6-5	-	TRBJ2-7	CASWPGTGIGEQYF	TGTGCCAGCTGGCCTGGGACAGGGATCGGGGAGCAGTACTTC
-	TRBV27	-	TRBJ2-5	CASSLLSGPPLSMGETQYF	TGTGCCAGCAGTTTACTCAGCGGGCCACCACTCAGTATGGGAGAGACCCAGTACTTC
TRBD2	TRBV18	-	TRBJ2-1	CASSPPGLAGGPDEQFF	TGTGCCAGCTCACCACCGGGACTAGCGGGAGGGCCGGATGAGCAGTTCTTC
-	TRBV4-1	-	TRBJ2-1	CASSQAAETSYNEQFF	TGCGCCAGCAGCCAAGCCGCGGAGACCTCCTACAATGAGCAGTTCTTC
TRBD1	TRBV5-8	-	TRBJ1-6	CASSPGGLSRSYNSPLHF	TGTGCCAGCAGTCCAGGGGGCTTAAGTCGATCCTATAATTCACCCCTCCACTTT
TRBD1	TRBV20-1	-	TRBJ2-7	CSASRTGGSEQYF	TGCAGTGCTAGTAGGACAGGGGGCTCCGAGCAGTACTTC
-	TRBV19	-	TRBJ1-5	CASSGTYSNQPQHF	TGTGCCAGTTCCGGGACATATAGCAATCAGCCCCAGCATTTT
-	TRBV4-1	-	TRBJ2-1	CASSQFPLASGTGSSYNEQFF	TGCGCCAGCAGCCAATTCCCTTTGGCTAGCGGGACAGGTAGCTCCTACAATGAGCAGTTCTTC
TRBD1	TRBV5-1	-	TRBJ1-2	CASSPGTVSGYTF	TGCGCCAGCAGCCCCGGGACAGTATCTGGCTACACCTTC
TRBD2	TRBV4-2	-	TRBJ2-5	CASSQGLAGLETQYF	TGTGCCAGCAGCCAAGGTCTAGCGGGGCTAGAGACCCAGTACTTC
TRBD1	TRBV18	-	TRBJ1-3	CASSPLDRGPGNTIYF	TGTGCCAGCTCACCCCTAGACAGGGGGCCTGGAAACACCATATATTTT